The 25 T cell receptor beta chains below come from one sample, sequenced in a study of blood T cell repertoires in COVID-19. TCRdb keeps only in-frame clones here, not all; method: immunoSEQ multiplex PCR. The table includes about 300,000 clones, about 93% detected once. The sample taken for sequencing was peripheral blood. These receptors were collected from a woman aged 25 to 39 with COVID-19, enrolled during active disease.

The chain joins TRBV6-6 to TRBJ1-1; 7 bases are shared with TRBD1. Germline CDR1 and CDR2: MNHNY and SVGAGI (reference sequence). V was pared by 10 bases and J by 0 bases, with 5 bases of the junction left unmatched. The CDR3 loop spans 13 amino acids. This CDR3 is CATQTGLNTEAFF. The CDR3 DNA follows: TGTGCCACCCAGACAGGGCTGAACACTGAAGCTTTCTTT.

In its sample, this clone was seen once. The J gene is TRBJ2-2, the V gene TRBV19, with TRBD2 matching 8 bases. Trimming cost V 1 base and J 1 base; bases outside gene matches: 8. Looked up from germline, CDR1 is LNHDA and CDR2 is SQIVND (reference sequence). This CDR3 has 18 residues. CDR3 nucleotides: TGTGCCAGTAGTATAGCAGTAAGAGCGGGAGAGAACACCGGGGAGCTGTTTTTT. Translation gives CASSIAVRAGENTGELFF. Full variable domain (rest looked up from reference TRBV19 and TRBJ2-2): DGGITQSPKYLFRKEGQNVTLSCEQNLNHDAMYWYRQDPGQGLRLIYYSQIVNDFQKGDIAEGYSVSREKKESFPLTVTSAQKNPTAFYLCASSIAVRAGENTGELFFGEGSRLTVL.

This chain joins TRBV27 and TRBJ1-4; tentatively, D is TRBD1 (5 bases). V lost 0 bases and J 12 bases, leaving 20 bases between the germline ends. CDR1 and CDR2 from the germline V gene are MNHEY and SMNVEV (reference sequence). This CDR3 comprises 16 residues. In DNA form, the CDR3 reads TGTGCCAGCAGTTTATCGGCCGGGGGGGTCACGAAAGAACTGTTTTTT. Amino acids: CASSLSAGGVTKELFF.

The chain joins TRBV5-1 to TRBJ2-1; D perhaps matches TRBD2 (6 bases). Per the germline V gene, CDR1 is SGHRS and CDR2 is YFSETQ. V shed 4 bases and J shed 6 bases, with 14 bases lying between them. The CDR3 has 14 amino acids. The CDR3 region has the DNA TGCGCCAGCAGCCTATCCGGGACTGTCAATGAGCAGTTCTTC. Its translation: CASSLSGTVNEQFF. Looking up the rest from reference TRBV5-1 and TRBJ2-1 gives the full variable domain: KAGVTQTPRYLIKTRGQQVTLSCSPISGHRSVSWYQQTPGQGLQFLFEYFSETQRNKGNFPGRFSGRQFSNSRSEMNVSTLELGDSALYLCASSLSGTVNEQFFGPGTRLTVL.

This chain connects TRBV30 to TRBJ2-1, with TRBD2 matching over 9 bases. CDR3 size: 13 residues. Germline CDR1 GTSNPN, CDR2 SVGIG (reference sequence). V gave up 2 bases and J gave up 10 bases; unmatched junction bases: 6. Here the CDR3 reads CAWSSGRSREQFF. CDR3 nucleotides: TGTGCCTGGAGTAGCGGGAGGAGTAGGGAGCAGTTCTTC.

V and J are TRBV7-3 and TRBJ2-1; 7 nucleotides align to TRBD2. V gave up 5 bases and J gave up 10 bases; unmatched junction bases: 8. The CDR3 is made up of 13 amino acids. The germline CDR1 and CDR2 sequences are SGHTA and FQGTGA. The CDR3 bases are TGTGCCAGCAGCCCCAACCCTAGCGGCGAGCAGTTCTTC. This gives the protein CASSPNPSGEQFF.

Of note for this clone: The same CDR3 is also encoded by other DNA sequences in this sample. The chain has TRBV27 and TRBJ2-7; TRBD1 matches at 8 bases. Trimming cost V 5 bases and J 2 bases; bases outside gene matches: 5. CDR1 and CDR2 (germline): MNHEY, SMNVEV (reference sequence). The CDR3 sequence is 14 residues long. The CDR3 bases are TGTGCCAGCAGTCCTGGACAGGGACCCTACGAGCAGTACTTC. The encoded protein is CASSPGQGPYEQYF.

The V call is TRBV19, the J call TRBJ1-1; TRBD1 is a possible D gene (6 bases). V shed 3 bases and J shed 4 bases, with 18 bases lying between them. Germline V gives CDR1 LNHDA, CDR2 SQIVND (reference sequence). This CDR3 spans 16 amino acids. The DNA of the CDR3 is TGTGCCAGTAGTATGATGTACGTGACAGGTAGCACTGAAGCTTTCTTT. It yields the protein CASSMMYVTGSTEAFF.

This chain connects TRBV27 to TRBJ1-2; the D gene is possibly TRBD1 (6 bases). The ends were cut back, 7 bases at V and 5 bases at J, with 17 bases in the middle. This CDR3 is built from 14 residues. Looked up from germline, CDR1 is MNHEY and CDR2 is SMNVEV (reference sequence). CDR3 region: CASKGVQGRYGYTF. The CDR3 coding sequence is TGTGCCAGCAAGGGGGTACAGGGTCGGTATGGCTACACCTTC.

Regarding this clone: Other nucleotide sequences from this sample produce the same CDR3. The rearrangement joins TRBV2 to TRBJ2-5; D is ambiguous. CDR3 length: 10 amino acids. V was clipped by 8 bases and J by 3 bases, with 4 bases between them. Germline V gene sequence: CDR1 SNHLY, CDR2 FYNNEI. The CDR3 is CASREETQYF. CDR3 DNA sequence: TGTGCCAGCCGAGAAGAGACCCAGTACTTC. Using reference TRBV2 and TRBJ2-5 for the parts outside the CDR3, the full variable domain is EPEVTQTPSHQVTQMGQEVILRCVPISNHLYFYWYRQILGQKVEFLVSFYNNEISEKSEIFDDQFSVERPDGSNFTLKIRSTKLEDSAMYFCASREETQYFGPGTRLLVL.

The chain couples TRBV5-4 to TRBJ1-4, with TRBD1 identical over 9 bases. Germline V gene sequence: CDR1 SGHNT, CDR2 YYREEE (reference sequence). The CDR3 is 15 amino acids. V shed 2 bases and J 8 bases; nucleotides not matched to a gene: 7. The chain's CDR3 is CASSFGGQGGEKLFF. The CDR3 DNA follows: TGTGCCAGCAGCTTTGGGGGACAGGGAGGGGAAAAACTGTTTTTT.

The chain joins TRBV28 to TRBJ1-2; 7 nucleotides align to TRBD1. Looked up from germline, CDR1 is MDHEN and CDR2 is SYDVKM. V gave up 6 bases and J gave up 4 bases; unmatched junction bases: 5. There are 13 residues in the CDR3. Written as DNA, the CDR3 is TGTGCCAGCAGCTCCGGGACAGCCTATGGCTACACCTTC. Its translation is CASSSGTAYGYTF.

This chain joins TRBV7-8 and TRBJ1-1; tentatively, D is TRBD1 (5 bases). Deletions cut 3 bases from V and 1 base from J, with 9 bases between. Germline CDR1 SGHVS, CDR2 FQNEAQ. This CDR3 has 14 residues. The CDR3, as DNA: TGTGCCAGCAGCTTGGGGGGGGAGAACACTGAAGCTTTCTTT. Protein: CASSLGGENTEAFF.

The chain has TRBV5-4 and TRBJ2-3; 11 bases fit TRBD2. CDR1 is SGHNT, CDR2 YYREEE, per germline (reference sequence). The V and J ends lost 4 bases and 3 bases, in that order; junction bases with no gene match: 7. There are 16 residues in the CDR3. CDR3 region: CASSGLTSGTTDTQYF. The CDR3 DNA reads as TGTGCCAGCAGCGGACTGACTAGCGGGACTACAGATACGCAGTATTTT.

The chain employs TRBV7-9 and TRBJ2-2, with a possible D match to TRBD2 (6 bases). CDR3 size: 16 residues. Trimming cost V 0 bases and J 5 bases, with 13 bases left between them. The germline V gene encodes CDR1 SEHNR and CDR2 FQNEAQ (reference sequence). This CDR3 reads CASSLAGGDPTGELFF. In nucleotides, the CDR3 is TGTGCCAGCAGCTTAGCGGGCGGGGATCCTACCGGGGAGCTGTTTTTT.

The V gene is TRBV30, the J gene TRBJ2-3; D gene ambiguous. Per the germline V gene, CDR1 is GTSNPN and CDR2 is SVGIG (reference sequence). V lost 3 bases and J lost 1, with 5 bases in between. The CDR3 sequence is 12 residues long. CDR3 loop: CAWRLGTDTQYF. Here the CDR3 DNA reads TGTGCCTGGAGACTGGGCACAGATACGCAGTATTTT.

The chain has TRBV4-2 and TRBJ2-7; 11 nucleotides agree with TRBD2. With 4 bases clipped from V and 4 bases from J, the junction kept 12 bases outside the gene matches. The CDR3 is 17 amino acids. From germline, CDR1 is LGHNA and CDR2 YNFKEQ. CDR3 DNA sequence: TGTGCCAGCAGCCGAGGAGGACTAGCGGGCGGAGCGTACGAGCAGTACTTC. As protein: CASSRGGLAGGAYEQYF.

The chain employs TRBV5-4 and TRBJ1-1; D possibly corresponds to TRBD1 (5 bases). This CDR3 contains 14 residues. Deletions cut 4 bases from V and 4 bases from J, with 14 bases between. Germline V gene sequence: CDR1 SGHNT, CDR2 YYREEE (reference sequence). CDR3 region: CASSRDFWGTEAFF. The CDR3 DNA reads TGTGCCAGCAGCAGGGACTTTTGGGGCACTGAAGCTTTCTTT.

V gene TRBV7-2 combines with J gene TRBJ1-3, with 9 nucleotides matching TRBD1. CDR3 length: 15 residues. V gave up 4 bases and J gave up 4 bases; unmatched junction bases: 5. Per germline, CDR1 SGHTA and CDR2 FQGNSA. DNA of the CDR3: TGTGCCAGCAGCTCACAGGGGGCCGAAGGAAACACCATATATTTT. Translating it yields CASSSQGAEGNTIYF.

The genes are TRBV3-1 (or the pseudogene TRBV3-2) and TRBJ2-1; TRBD2 might be the D (5 bases). The CDR3 runs 14 residues. Between the trimmed V and J ends, which lost 4 bases and 3 bases, there was a span of 10 bases. The V gene's germline CDR1 is LGHDT and CDR2 YNNKEL (reference sequence). In DNA form, the CDR3 reads TGTGCCAGCAGCCGAGGGCGAATCTACAATGAGCAGTTCTTC. Translating it yields CASSRGRIYNEQFF.

The J gene is TRBJ1-1, the V gene TRBV7-2; D is uncertain. With 5 bases removed from V and 0 bases from J, the gap between germline ends came to 13 bases. This CDR3 has 15 residues. Germline lookup yields CDR1 SGHTA and CDR2 FQGNSA. CDR3 sequence: CASSRAVRMNTEAFF. CDR3 bases: TGTGCCAGCAGCCGCGCCGTCAGGATGAACACTGAAGCTTTCTTT.

The CDR3 protein is CASSGTGGGNEKLFF. The CDR3 coding sequence is TGTGCCAGCAGCGGGACAGGGGGGGGTAATGAAAAACTGTTTTTT. The chain carries TRBV6-5 and TRBJ1-4; the match to TRBD1 covers 11 bases. The CDR3 runs to 15 residues. CDR1 is MNHEY and CDR2 is SVGAGI in the germline V gene. After removal of 6 bases from V and 4 bases from J, the junction contained 4 bases not matched to a gene.

This rearrangement joins TRBV5-4 to TRBJ2-7; 7 positions match TRBD2. This CDR3 has 15 amino acids. Germline values: CDR1 SGHNT, CDR2 YYREEE (reference sequence). V shed 4 bases and J 3 bases; nucleotides not matched to a gene: 10. In DNA, the CDR3 is TGTGCCAGCAGCCCCGCTACTAGCGCTTACTACGAGCAGTACTTC. Protein: CASSPATSAYYEQYF. Using reference TRBV5-4 and TRBJ2-7 for the parts outside the CDR3, the full variable domain is ETGVTQSPTHLIKTRGQQVTLRCSSQSGHNTVSWYQQALGQGPQFIFQYYREEENGRGNFPPRFSGLQFPNYSSELNVNALELDDSALYLCASSPATSAYYEQYFGPGTRLTVT.

V usage is TRBV2 and J usage is TRBJ2-5; 7 nucleotides match TRBD2. The CDR3 spans 13 residues. With 6 bases clipped from V and 1 base from J, the junction kept 2 bases outside the gene matches. Germline CDR1 SNHLY, CDR2 FYNNEI. The CDR3 DNA reads as TGTGCCAGCAGAGCGGGACCCCAAGAGACCCAGTACTTC. Translated: CASRAGPQETQYF. The full variable domain, in which reference TRBV2 and TRBJ2-5 provide the parts outside the CDR3, is EPEVTQTPSHQVTQMGQEVILRCVPISNHLYFYWYRQILGQKVEFLVSFYNNEISEKSEIFDDQFSVERPDGSNFTLKIRSTKLEDSAMYFCASRAGPQETQYFGPGTRLLVL.

This clone occurred once. The CDR3 loop reads CASSLVGTSSGANVLTF. The CDR3 coding sequence is TGCGCCAGCAGCTTGGTGGGCACGAGCTCTGGGGCCAACGTCCTGACTTTC. The chain joins TRBV5-1 to TRBJ2-6; D gene ambiguous. The V and J ends lost 0 bases and 0 bases respectively, with 10 bases between them. The CDR3 runs to 17 residues. The germline gives CDR1 SGHRS, CDR2 YFSETQ.